These 24 T cell receptor beta chains originate from one sample sequenced in a study of CD8 T cells in Susac syndrome. After extraction with the RNeasy kit, about 0.45 to 1 ug of the RNA was reverse transcribed using random hexamers. MiXCR was run by TCRdb on the immunoSEQ multiplex PCR reads, yielding one entry per CDR3 protein. The sample has under 200,000 distinct CDR3 sequences, approximately 95% seen once. The sequenced material came from CD8+ T cells from PBMCs. The receptors come from a human donor with Susac syndrome.

The chain employs TRBV28 and TRBJ2-5; 7 bases are a match to TRBD2. J lost 2 bases, V lost 2 bases, and 5 bases had no gene match. Germline lookup yields CDR1 MDHEN and CDR2 SYDVKM. This CDR3 comprises 15 residues. CDR3 loop: CASSLPGGPQETQYF. CDR3 nucleotides: TGTGCCAGCAGTTTACCGGGAGGCCCACAAGAGACCCAGTACTTC.

This sequence joins TRBV10-2 and TRBJ1-3; the D gene is possibly TRBD1 (5 bases). The CDR3 covers 18 residues. Trimming pared 3 bases from V and 0 bases from J, leaving 18 bases between. Germline assignment: CDR1 WSHSY and CDR2 SAAADI. The CDR3 loop reads CASSDSFGGDLSGNTIYF. CDR3 sequence (DNA): TGCGCCAGCAGTGACTCGTTTGGAGGGGACCTCTCTGGAAACACCATATATTTT.

The chain uses TRBV19 and TRBJ1-5; D call uncertain. This CDR3 contains 15 residues. Germline V gives CDR1 LNHDA, CDR2 SQIVND (reference sequence). V was pared by 6 bases and J by 3 bases, with 15 bases between. CDR3 bases: TGTGCCAGTAGACCTCCGGGTGATGCCAATCAGCCCCAGCATTTT. Translation gives CASRPPGDANQPQHF.

The V and J genes are TRBV30 and TRBJ2-7, with D possibly TRBD1 on 5 matching bases. The CDR3 sequence is 13 residues long. CDR1 and CDR2 from the germline V gene are GTSNPN and SVGIG (reference sequence). V shed 0 bases and J shed 2 bases, with 8 bases lying between them. In DNA form, the CDR3 reads TGTGCCTGGAGTGTAGCAGGGACCTACGAGCAGTACTTC. Amino acid sequence: CAWSVAGTYEQYF.

The chain has TRBV7-8 and TRBJ2-7; TRBD1 aligns across 8 bases. Germline V gives CDR1 SGHVS, CDR2 FQNEAQ. Trimming took 3 bases from V and 4 from J; bases not matched to a gene: 8. CDR3 length: 15 amino acids. CDR3 region: CASSLDRVLRYEQYF. CDR3 bases: TGTGCCAGCAGCTTGGACAGGGTGTTGAGATACGAGCAGTACTTC.

This chain connects TRBV12-3 or TRBV12-4 to TRBJ1-1, with D hard to call. V shed 4 bases and J shed 8 bases, with 8 bases lying between them. The CDR3 consists of 11 residues. CDR3 nucleotides: TGTGCCAGCAGTTACGGATACGAAGCTTTCTTT. This codes for CASSYGYEAFF.

V gene TRBV30 combines with J gene TRBJ1-2, with D maybe TRBD1 (6 bases). Germline assignment: CDR1 GTSNPN and CDR2 SVGIG (reference sequence). The V gene lost 0 bases and the J gene lost 7 bases, with 12 bases spanning the gap. CDR3 size: 13 residues. The CDR3 DNA is TGTGCCTGGAGTGTACGGGGGGCCCTTGGCTACACCTTC. Translated, it gives CAWSVRGALGYTF.

The chain couples TRBV27 to TRBJ1-1; TRBD1 aligns across 9 bases. The junction had 12 bases not matched to a gene; V was cut back by 10 bases and J by 9 bases. CDR3 length equals 13 residues. Germline CDR1 and CDR2: MNHEY and SMNVEV (reference sequence). Here the CDR3 DNA reads TGTGCCACCACGACCGGGGACAGGGTGAAAGCTTTCTTT. It translates to CATTTGDRVKAFF.

The gene calls are TRBV3-1 and TRBJ2-3; the D is unclear. Germline CDR1 is LGHDT and CDR2 is YNNKEL (reference sequence). The CDR3 is made up of 16 amino acids. V was clipped by 4 bases and J by 3 bases, with 17 bases between them. The CDR3 DNA follows: TGTGCCAGCAGCCTCCACCTCTCGGTCTCTACAGATACGCAGTATTTT. This sequence encodes CASSLHLSVSTDTQYF.

V is TRBV13 and J is TRBJ2-1, with D perhaps assigned TRBD1 or TRBD2 (5 bases each). Deletions cut 2 bases from V and 1 base from J, with 9 bases between. The CDR3 runs 15 residues. Germline V gene sequence: CDR1 PRHDT, CDR2 FYEKMQ (reference sequence). DNA of the CDR3: TGTGCCAGCAGCTTACGAGGGGTGTCCTACAATGAGCAGTTCTTC. Its protein product is CASSLRGVSYNEQFF.

The genes are TRBV20-1 and TRBJ2-4; D uncertain. The ends were cut back, 6 bases at V and 8 bases at J, with 11 bases in the middle. Per germline, CDR1 DFQATT and CDR2 SNEGSKA (reference sequence). The CDR3 runs to 11 residues. The CDR3 reads CSARLQDIQYF. The CDR3 DNA reads as TGCAGTGCCCGACTTCAAGACATTCAGTACTTC.

The genes are TRBV19 and TRBJ2-5, with D unresolved. This CDR3 region has 13 residues. Germline V gene sequence: CDR1 LNHDA, CDR2 SQIVND (reference sequence). V dropped 2 bases and J dropped 5 bases, with 9 bases sitting between them. The CDR3 DNA follows: TGTGCCAGTAGTATATCGAGGATGGAGACCCAGTACTTC. It is translated as CASSISRMETQYF.

The chain recombines TRBV30 with TRBJ1-1; D remains unclear. Trimming left V 0 bases short and J 11 bases short, with 19 bases between. In germline, CDR1 is GTSNPN, CDR2 SVGIG (reference sequence). This CDR3 spans 14 amino acids. The CDR3 sequence is CAWSVESGGYMAFF. DNA of the CDR3: TGTGCCTGGAGTGTAGAGTCGGGCGGTTATATGGCTTTCTTT.

This clonotype was recorded only once. The chain joins TRBV28 to TRBJ2-3; 9 nucleotides agree with TRBD2. CDR1 and CDR2 (germline): MDHEN, SYDVKM. Trimming at V came to 3 bases and at J to 2 bases, leaving 3 bases not matched to a gene. This CDR3 has 15 amino acids. The CDR3 spells CASSLLAGITDTQYF. The CDR3, as DNA: TGTGCCAGCAGTTTGCTAGCGGGGATCACAGATACGCAGTATTTT.

This clonotype has only one observation. The V call is TRBV5-6, the J call TRBJ1-2; TRBD1 might be the D (5 bases). Trimming took off 2 bases at V and 6 bases at J, with 20 bases between the two ends. Germline V gives CDR1 SGHDT, CDR2 YYEEEE. The CDR3 covers 16 residues. CDR3 sequence: CASSFSDGMGPDGYTF. The CDR3 DNA reads TGTGCCAGCAGCTTTTCAGATGGGATGGGGCCGGATGGCTACACCTTC.

The chain has TRBV12-3 or TRBV12-4 and TRBJ1-2, with D unresolved. The CDR3 sequence is 13 residues long. V was pared by 5 bases and J by 4 bases, with 11 bases between. The CDR3 DNA is TGTGCCAGCAGTCCACAGCAAATCTATGGCTACACCTTC. Residues: CASSPQQIYGYTF.

CDR3 sequence: CASSQSRGGYEQYF. CDR3 coding DNA: TGCGCCAGCAGCCAGTCAAGGGGGGGCTACGAGCAGTACTTC. The chain is built from TRBV4-1 and TRBJ2-7, with D perhaps matching TRBD2 (7 bases). V was pared by 3 bases and J by 3 bases, with 12 bases between. The CDR3 covers 14 residues. Germline-derived CDR1 and CDR2 are MGHRA and YSYEKL.

CDR3 loop: CASSTGQGGAGGYTF. The CDR3 DNA is TGTGCCAGCAGCACAGGACAGGGGGGCGCCGGCGGCTACACCTTC. The chain has TRBV7-6 and TRBJ1-2; 10 nucleotides match TRBD1. Germline CDR1 is SGHVS and CDR2 is FNYEAQ. The CDR3 contains 15 residues. Trimming took 5 bases from V and 8 from J; bases not matched to a gene: 11.

This clonotype was seen once. The CDR3 is CSGQGIDTEAFF. The CDR3 nucleotides are TGCAGCGGGCAGGGAATAGACACTGAAGCTTTCTTT. The chain uses TRBV29-1 and TRBJ1-1; weak D call: TRBD1 (5 bases). V dropped 7 bases and J dropped 3 bases, with 12 bases sitting between them. The CDR3 runs to 12 residues. Looked up from germline, CDR1 is SQVTM and CDR2 is ANQGSEA.

The chain has TRBV7-6 and TRBJ2-5; D remains unclear. The CDR3 contains 14 residues. Germline V gene lookup returns CDR1 SGHVS and CDR2 FNYEAQ. Trimming removed 5 bases from V and 2 bases from J, with 12 bases in between. The CDR3 DNA reads TGTGCCAGCAGCGACGCCATGGGACAAGAGACCCAGTACTTC. This gives the protein CASSDAMGQETQYF.

The gene calls are TRBV5-1 and TRBJ2-1; D perhaps matches TRBD1 (6 bases). V gave up 8 bases and J gave up 9 bases, with 21 bases separating them. The germline V gene encodes CDR1 SGHRS and CDR2 YFSETQ. The CDR3 is made up of 14 amino acids. The CDR3 is CASTASNRDGEQFF. DNA of the CDR3: TGCGCCAGTACCGCCTCTAACAGGGATGGTGAGCAGTTCTTC.

The V gene is TRBV20-1, the J gene TRBJ2-5; 7 bases are shared with TRBD2. This CDR3 spans 16 amino acids. J lost 0 bases, V lost 6 bases, and 13 bases had no gene match. Germline V lookup: CDR1 DFQATT, CDR2 SNEGSKA (reference sequence). CDR3 in DNA: TGCAGTGCGATGGATCTAGCGGCCCCGTACCAAGAGACCCAGTACTTC. This codes for CSAMDLAAPYQETQYF.

Notes on this clonotype: A junction end diverges from the germline sequence, so it may reflect a read error. CDR3 region: CSARVGTDGNQPQHF. The CDR3 nucleotides read TGCAGTGCCAGAGTCGGGACAGATGGCAATCAGCCCCAGCATTTT. The chain joins TRBV20-1 to TRBJ1-5; 7 bases agree with TRBD1. The CDR3 spans 15 residues. The germline CDR1 and CDR2 sequences are DFQATT and SNEGSKA (reference sequence).

V and J are TRBV19 and TRBJ2-3, with TRBD2 identical over 9 bases. This CDR3 has 15 residues. Per germline, CDR1 LNHDA and CDR2 SQIVND (reference sequence). J gave up 2 bases and V 5 bases, and 5 bases lay outside the gene matches. The CDR3 nucleotides are TGTGCCAGTAGTGAGCTAGCGGGACTCACAGATACGCAGTATTTT. Amino acid sequence: CASSELAGLTDTQYF.